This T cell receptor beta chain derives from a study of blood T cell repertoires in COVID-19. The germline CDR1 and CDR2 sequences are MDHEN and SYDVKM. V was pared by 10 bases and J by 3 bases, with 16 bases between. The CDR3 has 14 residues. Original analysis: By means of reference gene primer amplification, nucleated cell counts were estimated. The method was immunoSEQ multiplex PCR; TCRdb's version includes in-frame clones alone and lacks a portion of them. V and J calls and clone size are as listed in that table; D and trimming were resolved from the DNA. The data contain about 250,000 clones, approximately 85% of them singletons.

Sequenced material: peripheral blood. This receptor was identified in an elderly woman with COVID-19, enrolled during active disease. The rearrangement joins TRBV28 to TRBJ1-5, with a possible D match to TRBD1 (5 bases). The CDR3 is CATVPGQHNQPQHF. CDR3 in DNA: TGTGCCACCGTACCTGGACAACACAATCAGCCCCAGCATTTT.